Shown below are 30 T cell receptor beta chains from a single sample sequenced in a study of response to subunit inactivated influenza vaccine listed by TCRdb under 2018. The method was RT-PCR. The sequencer listed for this sample is Illumina HiSeq 2500. Starting from the raw public reads, TCRdb applied fastp trimming at Q25, assembled clones with MiXCR and retained in-frame beta chains. Rows merge per CDR3 protein into single entries with the most common DNA and genes. The sample profile shows over 650,000 distinct CDR3 sequences; around 20% of them were found once. Clones ranked in the top ten supply 9.5% to 13% of the sample. The specimen comprised PBMCs from blood, sampled about 5 days after vaccination. The receptors derive from a man in his fifties who received an inactivated influenza vaccine. Donor details come from another sample of the same person, matched by shared clones.

This clonotype has just a few counts. The chain joins TRBV25-1 to TRBJ1-4; D unresolved. V dropped 0 bases and J dropped 7 bases, with 15 bases sitting between them. The CDR3 runs to 16 residues. Germline V gene data show CDR1 as MGHDK and CDR2 as SYGVNS. CDR3 residues: CASSEYGGREGEKLFF. The DNA of the CDR3 is TGTGCCAGCAGTGAATATGGCGGCCGCGAGGGTGAAAAACTGTTTTTT.

This clonotype was seen ten or more times. The chain carries TRBV15 and TRBJ1-1, with D hard to call. Germline values: CDR1 LNHNV, CDR2 YYDKDF (reference sequence). V lost 5 bases to trimming and J lost 4 bases, with 11 bases between them. This CDR3 region has 13 residues. The CDR3 here is CATSGRLVTEAFF. The CDR3 DNA follows: TGTGCCACCAGCGGTAGGCTCGTCACTGAAGCTTTCTTT.

This clonotype was counted only a few times. J is TRBJ1-2 and V is TRBV5-6; D is possibly TRBD1 (6 bases). Germline V CDR1 and CDR2: SGHDT, YYEEEE. There are 13 residues in the CDR3. Trimming removed 0 bases from V and 6 bases from J, with 9 bases in between. The CDR3 loop is CASSLAGADGYTF. The CDR3 DNA follows: TGTGCCAGCAGCTTGGCAGGGGCGGATGGCTACACCTTC.

V usage is TRBV7-9 and J usage is TRBJ2-1, with D tentatively TRBD1 (5 bases). Germline CDR1 reads SEHNR; CDR2 reads FQNEAQ (reference sequence). Deletions cut 6 bases from V and 9 bases from J, with 12 bases between. This CDR3 has 12 residues. The chain's CDR3 is CASRAPGIEQFF. DNA for the CDR3: TGTGCCAGCAGGGCGCCAGGGATTGAGCAGTTCTTC. The full variable domain, in which reference TRBV7-9 and TRBJ2-1 provide the parts outside the CDR3, is DTGVSQNPRHKITKRGQNVTFRCDPISEHNRLYWYRQTLGQGPEFLTYFQNEAQLEKSRLLSDRFSAERPKGSFSTLEIQRTEQGDSAMYLCASRAPGIEQFFGPGTRLTVL.

The gene calls are TRBV12-3 or TRBV12-4 and TRBJ1-1; 10 bases are a match to TRBD1. This CDR3 spans 13 amino acids. J gave up 6 bases and V 6 bases, and 4 bases lay outside the gene matches. Here the CDR3 reads CASRDRGRAEAFF. The CDR3 DNA reads as TGTGCCAGCAGGGACAGGGGGAGGGCTGAAGCTTTCTTT.

This clonotype was seen a few times. The rearrangement uses TRBV12-3 or TRBV12-4 and TRBJ2-1, with TRBD1 as a possible D gene (5 bases). This CDR3 has 13 residues. The V end lost 5 bases, the J end lost 4 bases, and 9 bases lay between the germline ends. The CDR3 reads CASSTRQYNEQFF. Written as DNA, the CDR3 is TGTGCCAGCAGTACAAGACAGTACAATGAGCAGTTCTTC.

This clonotype showed up just a few times. Written as DNA, the CDR3 is TGCGCCAGCAGCTTGGCCCAGGGGCTGTATGAAGCTTTCTTT. Translation: CASSLAQGLYEAFF. V usage is TRBV5-1 and J usage is TRBJ1-1, with D maybe TRBD1 (6 bases). CDR3 size: 14 residues. Germline V lookup: CDR1 SGHRS, CDR2 YFSETQ. Trimming pared 0 bases from V and 7 bases from J, leaving 13 bases between.

This clonotype was observed at least ten times. V is TRBV15 and J is TRBJ2-2; TRBD1 aligns across 7 bases. The V and J ends lost 5 bases and 0 bases, in that order; junction bases with no gene match: 9. Germline CDR1 LNHNV, CDR2 YYDKDF (reference sequence). The CDR3 covers 17 residues. The CDR3 loop is CATSWETGTANTGELFF. In DNA, the CDR3 is TGTGCCACCAGCTGGGAAACCGGGACAGCGAACACCGGGGAGCTGTTTTTT. Based on the CDR3 plus reference TRBV15 and TRBJ2-2, the full variable domain is DAMVIQNPRYQVTQFGKPVTLSCSQTLNHNVMYWYQQKSSQAPKLLFHYYDKDFNNEADTPDNFQSRRPNTSFCFLDIRSPGLGDTAMYLCATSWETGTANTGELFFGEGSRLTVL.

This clonotype showed up many times. At one of its ends the junction is not consistent with the germline gene, which may arise from a read error. The chain combines TRBV20-1 with TRBJ2-5, with TRBD2 as a possible D gene (5 bases). Looked up from germline, CDR1 is DFQATT and CDR2 is SNEGSKA (reference sequence). The CDR3 spans 12 residues. CDR3 in amino acids: CSVPYQSAGHVF. The DNA of the CDR3 is TGCAGTGTTCCCTACCAGTCCGCGGGTCACGTCTTC.

This clonotype was counted between two and nine times. This chain uses TRBV5-1 with TRBJ2-7; 7 nucleotides match TRBD1. The CDR3 contains 15 residues. Germline assignment: CDR1 SGHRS and CDR2 YFSETQ. V shed 0 bases and J 6 bases; nucleotides not matched to a gene: 9. CDR3 sequence reads: CASSLGDSSWSEQYF. The CDR3, as DNA: TGCGCCAGCAGCTTGGGGGACAGTTCGTGGAGCGAGCAGTACTTC.

This clonotype was detected only a few times. The chain employs TRBV15 and TRBJ2-3, with D possibly matching TRBD2 (5 bases). The CDR3 runs 15 residues. Trimming cost V 2 bases and J 1 base, with 10 bases left between them. Germline CDR1 is LNHNV and CDR2 is YYDKDF (reference sequence). As DNA, the CDR3 is TGTGCCACCAGCAGAACTAGTGAAGGCACAGATACGCAGTATTTT. It codes for CATSRTSEGTDTQYF.

J is TRBJ2-3 and V is TRBV7-8; 13 bases align to TRBD2. CDR1 and CDR2 (germline): SGHVS, FQNEAQ. The CDR3 covers 16 residues. J gave up 5 bases and V 3 bases, and 5 bases lay outside the gene matches. CDR3 bases: TGTGCCAGCAGCTTCACTAGCGGGGGGGTCGGAGATACGCAGTATTTT. This translates into CASSFTSGGVGDTQYF.

This clonotype appeared a few times. V usage is TRBV6-5 and J usage is TRBJ2-1, with a possible D match to TRBD2 (6 bases). The V gene lost 0 bases and the J gene lost 7 bases, with 13 bases spanning the gap. The germline gives CDR1 MNHEY, CDR2 SVGAGI. The CDR3 sequence is 15 residues long. CDR3: CASSYSSLAMNEQFF. CDR3 DNA: TGTGCCAGCAGTTACTCGAGCCTAGCGATGAATGAGCAGTTCTTC.

The rearrangement uses TRBV10-3 and TRBJ2-2, with D tentatively TRBD2 (6 bases). The germline V and J ends were trimmed by 10 bases and 4 bases, with 13 bases remaining between them. From germline, CDR1 is ENHRY and CDR2 SYGVKD. This CDR3 has 13 residues. The CDR3 DNA sequence: TGTGCCACCCGCGGGGCGAGCACCGGGGAGCTGTTTTTT. Encoded protein: CATRGASTGELFF.

This clonotype occurred a few times. This chain uses TRBV10-1 with TRBJ1-4; 7 bases are shared with TRBD1. CDR3 length equals 14 residues. CDR1 is WNHNN, CDR2 SYGVQD, per germline (reference sequence). The trim removed 5 bases at V and 8 bases at J, leaving 8 bases unmatched. CDR3 residues: CASSPGGSGEKLFF. DNA for the CDR3: TGCGCCAGCAGTCCAGGGGGTTCGGGCGAAAAACTGTTTTTT.

This clonotype was seen a few times. The V call is TRBV6-1, the J call TRBJ2-1; tentatively, D is TRBD2 (6 bases). CDR1 is MNHNS, CDR2 SASEGT, per germline. The ends were cut back, 0 bases at V and 10 bases at J, with 10 bases in the middle. This CDR3 is built from 13 residues. Here the CDR3 reads CASSEAGRGEQFF. In DNA form, the CDR3 reads TGTGCCAGCAGTGAAGCCGGGCGGGGAGAGCAGTTCTTC.

This chain uses TRBV11-1 with TRBJ1-1; no firm D call. This CDR3 spans 13 amino acids. V was pared by 5 bases and J by 6 bases, with 13 bases between. Germline lookup yields CDR1 SGHAT and CDR2 FQDESV (reference sequence). The CDR3 sequence is CASSRKGSAEAFF. CDR3 DNA sequence: TGTGCCAGCAGCAGAAAAGGGTCGGCTGAAGCTTTCTTT.

The chain carries TRBV20-1 and TRBJ2-1; D might be TRBD2 (6 bases). Germline loops: CDR1 DFQATT, CDR2 SNEGSKA (reference sequence). V gave up 0 bases and J gave up 6 bases, with 15 bases separating them. The CDR3 length is 15 residues. The CDR3 protein is CSARDGLEGLNEQFF. The DNA for the CDR3 is TGCAGTGCTAGAGATGGGCTGGAGGGCCTCAATGAGCAGTTCTTC.

The chain has TRBV20-1 and TRBJ2-3; the D gene could be TRBD1 or TRBD2 (5 bases each). The CDR3 sequence is 15 residues long. Germline CDR1 and CDR2: DFQATT and SNEGSKA (reference sequence). Trimming shortened V by 4 bases and J by 6 bases, and 20 bases separated the two germline ends. DNA of the CDR3: TGCAGTGCTAACCGGGACCAAACCCTAAGCGATACGCAGTATTTT. As protein: CSANRDQTLSDTQYF.

This clonotype showed up many times. The rearrangement links TRBV7-6 to TRBJ1-4; D is undetermined. The CDR3 contains 12 residues. The germline V and J ends were trimmed by 1 base and 10 bases, with 7 bases remaining between them. Germline CDR1 is SGHVS and CDR2 is FNYEAQ. CDR3 in amino acids: CASSLGPGKLFF. The CDR3 DNA sequence: TGTGCCAGCAGCTTAGGACCTGGAAAACTGTTTTTT.

This clonotype was picked up a small number of times. The rearrangement joins TRBV5-1 to TRBJ2-1, with D possibly matching TRBD2 (5 bases). The CDR3 runs to 15 residues. Trimming removed 4 bases from V and 4 bases from J, with 15 bases in between. The germline gives CDR1 SGHRS, CDR2 YFSETQ. CDR3 in amino acids: CASSPRARDYNEQFF. The CDR3 region has the DNA TGCGCCAGCAGCCCCCGCGCGAGGGATTACAATGAGCAGTTCTTC.

V gene TRBV3-1 combines with J gene TRBJ1-3; possible D gene TRBD1, 5 bases. V was trimmed by 0 bases and J by 0 bases, leaving 6 bases between them. This CDR3 has 15 residues. Germline V gene lookup returns CDR1 LGHDT and CDR2 YNNKEL (reference sequence). The CDR3 DNA reads TGTGCCAGCAGCCAAGACAGGGTCTCTGGAAACACCATATATTTT. It codes for CASSQDRVSGNTIYF.

The chain uses TRBV5-1 and TRBJ2-5, with 7 nucleotides matching TRBD1. Germline V gene data show CDR1 as SGHRS and CDR2 as YFSETQ. The CDR3 totals 18 residues. The V segment lost 4 bases and the J segment 0 bases; nucleotides outside the gene matches: 15. CDR3: CASSHMTGQPKYQETQYF. Written as DNA, the CDR3 is TGCGCCAGCAGCCACATGACGGGACAGCCTAAGTACCAAGAGACCCAGTACTTC.

The chain combines TRBV7-2 with TRBJ2-1; D is undetermined. From germline, CDR1 is SGHTA and CDR2 FQGNSA. The CDR3 length is 18 residues. V shed 0 bases and J shed 2 bases, with 17 bases lying between them. The CDR3, as DNA: TGTGCCAGCAGCTTAGCTGCCTTCTTGGCGGACGCCTACAATGAGCAGTTCTTC. Its translation is CASSLAAFLADAYNEQFF.

This clonotype was seen only a few times. The chain recombines TRBV12-3 or TRBV12-4 with TRBJ2-1, with 8 bases identical to TRBD2. J was trimmed by 2 bases and V by 6 bases; bases with no gene match: 3. The CDR3 loop spans 14 amino acids. CDR3 DNA: TGTGCCAGCAGAACTAGCGGCACCTACAATGAGCAGTTCTTC. Protein product: CASRTSGTYNEQFF.

This clonotype was recorded at least ten times. The chain joins TRBV20-1 to TRBJ2-5, with D unresolved. Germline values: CDR1 DFQATT, CDR2 SNEGSKA (reference sequence). Trimming shortened V by 3 bases and J by 3 bases, and 8 bases separated the two germline ends. The CDR3 loop spans 12 amino acids. The DNA for the CDR3 is TGCAGTGCTAGGCGCAGCGAAGAGACCCAGTACTTC. This codes for CSARRSEETQYF.

This clonotype came up many times. The chain employs TRBV7-2 and TRBJ2-7; no clear D gene. The CDR3 totals 11 residues. Looked up from germline, CDR1 is SGHTA and CDR2 is FQGNSA. The V gene lost 6 bases and the J gene lost 2 bases, with 5 bases spanning the gap. The CDR3 DNA follows: TGTGCCAGCAGTGCGACCTACGAGCAGTACTTC. Translated, it gives CASSATYEQYF.

The chain combines TRBV29-1 with TRBJ2-1, with 7 bases matching TRBD1. The germline CDR1 and CDR2 sequences are SQVTM and ANQGSEA. The CDR3 contains 16 residues. The J segment lost 2 bases and the V segment lost 4 bases, leaving 11 bases of the junction unmatched. CDR3 residues: CSVARQGPLTYNEQFF. For the CDR3, the DNA is TGCAGCGTTGCCCGACAGGGCCCCCTGACCTACAATGAGCAGTTCTTC.

J is TRBJ1-2 and V is TRBV2, with unresolved D. From germline, CDR1 is SNHLY and CDR2 FYNNEI. Trimming cost V 11 bases and J 2 bases, with 15 bases left between them. The CDR3 consists of 13 residues. CDR3 region: CAAGGSGNYGYTF. CDR3 coding DNA: TGTGCCGCTGGAGGGAGTGGAAACTATGGCTACACCTTC.

J is TRBJ2-1 and V is TRBV11-2, with D tentatively TRBD1 or TRBD2 (5 bases each). Looked up from germline, CDR1 is SGHAT and CDR2 is FQNNGV. The CDR3 has 14 residues. Trimming left V 8 bases short and J 3 bases short, with 14 bases between. CDR3 amino acids: CASRREGIYNEQFF. Written as DNA, the CDR3 is TGTGCCAGCCGCCGAGAGGGGATCTACAATGAGCAGTTCTTC.